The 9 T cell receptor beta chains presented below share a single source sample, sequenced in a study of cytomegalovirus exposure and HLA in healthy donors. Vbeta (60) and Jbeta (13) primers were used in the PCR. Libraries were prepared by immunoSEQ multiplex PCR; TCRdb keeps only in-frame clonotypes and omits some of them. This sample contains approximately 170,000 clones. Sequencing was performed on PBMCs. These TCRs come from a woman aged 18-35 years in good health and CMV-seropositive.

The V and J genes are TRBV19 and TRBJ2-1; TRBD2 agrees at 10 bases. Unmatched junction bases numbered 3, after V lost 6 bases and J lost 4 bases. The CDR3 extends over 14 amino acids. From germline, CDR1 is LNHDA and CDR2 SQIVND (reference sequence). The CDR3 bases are TGTGCCAGTAGGCTAGCGGGGGAGTACAATGAGCAGTTCTTC. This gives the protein CASRLAGEYNEQFF.

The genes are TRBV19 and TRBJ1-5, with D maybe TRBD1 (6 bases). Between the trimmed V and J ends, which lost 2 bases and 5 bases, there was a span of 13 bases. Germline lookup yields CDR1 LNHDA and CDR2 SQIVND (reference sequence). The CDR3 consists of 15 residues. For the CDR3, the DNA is TGTGCCAGTAGTATATCAAGGGGGGGCTATCAGCCCCAGCATTTT. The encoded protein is CASSISRGGYQPQHF.

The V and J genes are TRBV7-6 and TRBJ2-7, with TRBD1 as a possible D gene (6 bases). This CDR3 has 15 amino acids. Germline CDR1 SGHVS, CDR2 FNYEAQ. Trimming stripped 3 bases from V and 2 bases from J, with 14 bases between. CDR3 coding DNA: TGTGCCAGCAGCTTGGGGGCTAGCAGACCCTACGAGCAGTACTTC. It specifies CASSLGASRPYEQYF.

The CDR3 nucleotides read TGTGCCAGTAGTATCCGCGACAGGGGGCGGATTAATTCACCCCTCCACTTT. This codes for CASSIRDRGRINSPLHF. The V gene is TRBV19, the J gene TRBJ1-6; 10 positions match TRBD1. The CDR3 spans 17 residues. From germline, CDR1 is LNHDA and CDR2 SQIVND (reference sequence). The V and J ends lost 3 bases and 6 bases, in that order; junction bases with no gene match: 8.

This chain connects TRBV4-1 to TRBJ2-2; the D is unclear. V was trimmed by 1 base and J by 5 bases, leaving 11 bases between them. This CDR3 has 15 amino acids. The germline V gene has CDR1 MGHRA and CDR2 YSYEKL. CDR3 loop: CASSQVQITTGELFF. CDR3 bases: TGCGCCAGCAGCCAAGTACAGATAACGACCGGGGAGCTGTTTTTT.

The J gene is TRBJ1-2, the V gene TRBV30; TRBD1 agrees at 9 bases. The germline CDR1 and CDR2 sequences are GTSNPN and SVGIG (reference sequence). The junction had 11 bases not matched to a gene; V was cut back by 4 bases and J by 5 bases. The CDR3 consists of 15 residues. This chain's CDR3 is CAWTAPGQGNYGYTF. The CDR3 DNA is TGTGCCTGGACCGCACCGGGACAGGGAAATTATGGCTACACCTTC.

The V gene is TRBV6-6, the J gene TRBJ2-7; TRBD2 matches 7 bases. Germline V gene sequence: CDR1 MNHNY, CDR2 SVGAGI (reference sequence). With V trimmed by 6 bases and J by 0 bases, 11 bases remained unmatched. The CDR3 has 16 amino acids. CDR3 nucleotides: TGTGCCAGCAGCCCGGGCGGGGGTGGGAGCTCCTACGAGCAGTACTTC. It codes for CASSPGGGGSSYEQYF.

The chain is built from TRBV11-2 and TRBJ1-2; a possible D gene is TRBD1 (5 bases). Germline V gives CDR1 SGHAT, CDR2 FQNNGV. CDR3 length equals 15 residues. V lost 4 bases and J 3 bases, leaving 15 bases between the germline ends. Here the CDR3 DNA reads TGTGCCAGCAGCTCCCTCGGGGGATTGGACTATGGCTACACCTTC. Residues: CASSSLGGLDYGYTF.

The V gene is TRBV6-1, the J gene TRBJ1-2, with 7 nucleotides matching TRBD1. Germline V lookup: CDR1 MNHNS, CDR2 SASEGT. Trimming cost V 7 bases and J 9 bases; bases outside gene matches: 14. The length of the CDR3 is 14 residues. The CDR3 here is CASKEGANLVSYTF. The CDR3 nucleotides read TGTGCCAGCAAAGAGGGGGCGAATCTGGTGAGCTACACCTTC.